These T cell receptor beta chains were read from a single sample in a study of shared clonotypes between healthy human individuals. Repertoires were generated with immunoSEQ multiplex PCR, while TCRdb's copy carries only in-frame clones and drops some. Among approximately 440,000 clones listed, more than 70% were seen once. Sequencing was carried out using PBMCs. All receptors derive from a middle-aged woman in good health. Some clones in this sample may be carry-over from other donors' samples. Each CDR3 is given with its conserved first and last residue. A D gene is named only where the DNA matches it firmly. Size is stated for part of the rows, as once, few or many counts, or as a class when the clone is expanded.

clone size,J gene,D gene,V gene,CDR3 DNA,CDR3 protein
.,TRBJ1-2,TRBD1,TRBV7-2,TGTGCCAGCAGCCAAAACAGGGGCGAGGGCTACACCTTC,CASSQNRGEGYTF
.,TRBJ1-5,.,TRBV28,TGTGCCAGCAGACGCGGCGGGCTGTATCAGCCCCAGCATTTT,CASRRGGLYQPQHF
few,TRBJ1-2,.,TRBV28,TGTGCCAGCAGCCCAACAGGGAGAGATACTCTAGGGGGCTACACCTTC,CASSPTGRDTLGGYTF
few,TRBJ1-1,TRBD1,TRBV2,TGTGCCACCGTTAGGGACAGGACTGAAGCTTTCTTT,CATVRDRTEAFF
.,TRBJ2-7,TRBD2,TRBV18,TGTGCCAGCTCACACCCTACGGGAGGATACGAGCAGTACTTC,CASSHPTGGYEQYF
once,TRBJ1-5,.,TRBV7-8,TGTGCCAGCAGCTTATTCGGCCCCGGGGGCGATCAGCCCCAGCATTTT,CASSLFGPGGDQPQHF
few,TRBJ1-5,.,TRBV2,TGTGCCAGCAGTTTTGACCCGGGCAATCAGCCCCAGCATTTT,CASSFDPGNQPQHF
.,TRBJ2-7,TRBD2,TRBV5-6,TGTGCCAGCGTAGAAATCCCCGGCACTAGCGGGAGGGCAGGTGAGCAGTACTTC,CASVEIPGTSGRAGEQYF
once,TRBJ2-7,TRBD2,TRBV30,TGTGCCTGGAGTGTCCCTAGCGGGGATGGCGGGAGTAAGCAGTACTTC,CAWSVPSGDGGSKQYF
.,TRBJ1-5,TRBD1,TRBV11-2,TGTGCCAGCAGCTTAGAGGGGACAGACAATCAGCCCCAGCATTTT,CASSLEGTDNQPQHF
.,TRBJ2-3,.,TRBV11-2,TGTGCCAGCAGCTCTTCGTCGGGGATCACAGATACGCAGTATTTT,CASSSSSGITDTQYF
.,TRBJ1-2,TRBD1,TRBV20-1,TGCAGTGCTACGGACAGGGGCGGCTACACCTTC,CSATDRGGYTF
.,TRBJ2-5,TRBD2,TRBV19,TGTGCCAGTAGTATGGGTGGCGGGAGGGAAGAGACCCAGTACTTC,CASSMGGGREETQYF
.,TRBJ2-7,TRBD1,TRBV7-6,TGTGCCAGCAGCTTCCTACAGGGGAGCGAGCAGTACTTC,CASSFLQGSEQYF
once,TRBJ2-7,TRBD2,TRBV14,TGTGCCAGCAGCCTGGTGGGGAGGGCCTACGAGCAGTACTTC,CASSLVGRAYEQYF
.,TRBJ2-2,TRBD2,TRBV5-4,TGTGCCAGCAGCACGAGCGGGAGAGGGACCGGGGAGCTGTTTTTT,CASSTSGRGTGELFF
.,TRBJ2-7,TRBD1,TRBV6-1,TGTGCCAGCAGTGCAGAGTCAGGGGGCTACGAGCAGTACTTC,CASSAESGGYEQYF
.,TRBJ2-3,.,TRBV6-5,TGTGCCAGCAGTAAACAGGGAACTAGCACAGATACGCAGTATTTT,CASSKQGTSTDTQYF
.,TRBJ1-4,.,TRBV6-5,TGTGCCAGCAGATACGGAGGGACCGGTGAAAAACTGTTTTTT,CASRYGGTGEKLFF
.,TRBJ2-7,TRBD2,TRBV2,TGTGCCAGCAGTGAAGCGCGCCGGGGGGAGCTCGAGCAGTACTTC,CASSEARRGELEQYF
.,TRBJ2-7,.,TRBV5-8,TGTGCCAGCAGCCTGACCTGGAGACAGGGAGGGTGGTACGAGCAGTACTTC,CASSLTWRQGGWYEQYF
.,TRBJ1-2,.,TRBV12-5,TGTGCTGGGCAGGGGACGCGAGACTATGGCTACACCTTC,CAGQGTRDYGYTF